These 8 T cell receptor beta chains originate from one sample sequenced in a study of T cells in Graves' hyperthyroidism and ophthalmopathy. It was RNA transcripts that yielded the amplified TCR beta CDR3 regions. A set of HTBI primers served as the primers for a first-round RT-PCR of the TCR CDR3. TCRdb reprocessed the multiplex PCR reads with MiXCR, giving one entry per CDR3 protein. Of about 500,000 distinct CDR3 sequences listed, over 13% are singletons. The sequencing sample was made of blood. These receptor sequences come from a woman between 18 and 30 years old with Graves' hyperthyroidism.

The table lists this clonotype with many counts. This chain joins TRBV28 and TRBJ2-1; D call uncertain. The V and J ends lost 4 bases and 8 bases respectively, with 9 bases between them. The CDR3 covers 12 residues. Germline loops: CDR1 MDHEN, CDR2 SYDVKM. The CDR3 protein is CASSSGVHEQFF. The CDR3 region has the DNA TGTGCCAGCAGTTCAGGCGTCCATGAGCAGTTCTTC.

The table lists this clonotype with a few counts. An end of the junction does not agree with germline; a read error may underlie this. The V call is TRBV5-1, the J call TRBJ1-1; D is possibly TRBD1 (6 bases). Looked up from germline, CDR1 is SGHRS and CDR2 is YFSETQ. CDR3 length equals 14 residues. Here the CDR3 DNA reads TGCGCCAGCACCCCCGGACAGATCAACACGGAAGCTTTCTTT. Amino acids: CASTPGQINTEAFF.

There are many counts of this clonotype. This sequence joins TRBV20-1 and TRBJ1-1; weak D call: TRBD1 (6 bases). This CDR3 is built from 13 residues. The germline V and J ends were trimmed by 3 bases and 5 bases, with 13 bases remaining between them. Germline lookup yields CDR1 DFQATT and CDR2 SNEGSKA (reference sequence). The DNA for the CDR3 is TGCAGTGCTAGTACACAGGGTCGGACTGAAGCTTTCTTT. Residues: CSASTQGRTEAFF.

This clonotype was picked up many times. This chain connects TRBV9 to TRBJ2-4; D remains unclear. The CDR3 length is 16 residues. V was trimmed by 3 bases and J by 3 bases, leaving 16 bases between them. Germline assignment: CDR1 SGDLS and CDR2 YYNGEE. The CDR3, as DNA: TGTGCCAGCAGCGCGAAGGTGGGTCGAGGCAAAAACATTCAGTACTTC. Its protein product is CASSAKVGRGKNIQYF.

J is TRBJ2-7 and V is TRBV9, with 7 bases that match TRBD2. The CDR3 has 15 amino acids. CDR1 SGDLS and CDR2 YYNGEE come from the germline V gene. The V gene end was trimmed by 4 bases and the J gene end by 5 bases; junction bases not matched to a gene: 12. Here the CDR3 reads CASSPKAGSRDEQYF. CDR3 nucleotides: TGTGCCAGCAGCCCCAAAGCGGGATCCCGCGACGAGCAGTACTTC.

A few counts support this clonotype. A junction boundary mismatches the germline segment, possibly from a read error. This chain links TRBV18 with TRBJ2-1; 7 positions agree with TRBD1. The CDR3 loop spans 18 amino acids. Germline values: CDR1 KGHSH, CDR2 LQKENI. CDR3 sequence (DNA): TGTGCCAGCTCACCACGGGGCCCCGGGACAGCTACTAACAATGAGCGGTTCTTC. It yields the protein CASSPRGPGTATNNERFF.

On this clonotype: A single base separates this from a much larger clone, so it may be a read error. The conserved phenylalanine or tryptophan is not found at the CDR3 terminus, so this likely reflects a read error. This chain links TRBV29-1 with TRBJ1-3; D is uncertain. Looked up from germline, CDR1 is SQVTM and CDR2 is ANQGSEA. The germline V and J ends were trimmed by 1 base and 3 bases, with 7 bases remaining between them. The CDR3 loop spans 13 amino acids. For the CDR3, the DNA is TGCAGCGTTGAAGGCATTGTTGGAAACACCATATATCTT. Its protein is CSVEGIVGNTIYL.

This clonotype was observed many times. J is TRBJ1-1 and V is TRBV5-1, with a weak D call TRBD1 (5 bases). Trimming pared 3 bases from V and 0 bases from J, leaving 12 bases between. This CDR3 contains 15 residues. From germline, CDR1 is SGHRS and CDR2 YFSETQ. CDR3 protein: CASSSLDTMNTEAFF. Written as DNA, the CDR3 is TGCGCCAGCAGCTCGTTGGACACCATGAACACTGAAGCTTTCTTT.